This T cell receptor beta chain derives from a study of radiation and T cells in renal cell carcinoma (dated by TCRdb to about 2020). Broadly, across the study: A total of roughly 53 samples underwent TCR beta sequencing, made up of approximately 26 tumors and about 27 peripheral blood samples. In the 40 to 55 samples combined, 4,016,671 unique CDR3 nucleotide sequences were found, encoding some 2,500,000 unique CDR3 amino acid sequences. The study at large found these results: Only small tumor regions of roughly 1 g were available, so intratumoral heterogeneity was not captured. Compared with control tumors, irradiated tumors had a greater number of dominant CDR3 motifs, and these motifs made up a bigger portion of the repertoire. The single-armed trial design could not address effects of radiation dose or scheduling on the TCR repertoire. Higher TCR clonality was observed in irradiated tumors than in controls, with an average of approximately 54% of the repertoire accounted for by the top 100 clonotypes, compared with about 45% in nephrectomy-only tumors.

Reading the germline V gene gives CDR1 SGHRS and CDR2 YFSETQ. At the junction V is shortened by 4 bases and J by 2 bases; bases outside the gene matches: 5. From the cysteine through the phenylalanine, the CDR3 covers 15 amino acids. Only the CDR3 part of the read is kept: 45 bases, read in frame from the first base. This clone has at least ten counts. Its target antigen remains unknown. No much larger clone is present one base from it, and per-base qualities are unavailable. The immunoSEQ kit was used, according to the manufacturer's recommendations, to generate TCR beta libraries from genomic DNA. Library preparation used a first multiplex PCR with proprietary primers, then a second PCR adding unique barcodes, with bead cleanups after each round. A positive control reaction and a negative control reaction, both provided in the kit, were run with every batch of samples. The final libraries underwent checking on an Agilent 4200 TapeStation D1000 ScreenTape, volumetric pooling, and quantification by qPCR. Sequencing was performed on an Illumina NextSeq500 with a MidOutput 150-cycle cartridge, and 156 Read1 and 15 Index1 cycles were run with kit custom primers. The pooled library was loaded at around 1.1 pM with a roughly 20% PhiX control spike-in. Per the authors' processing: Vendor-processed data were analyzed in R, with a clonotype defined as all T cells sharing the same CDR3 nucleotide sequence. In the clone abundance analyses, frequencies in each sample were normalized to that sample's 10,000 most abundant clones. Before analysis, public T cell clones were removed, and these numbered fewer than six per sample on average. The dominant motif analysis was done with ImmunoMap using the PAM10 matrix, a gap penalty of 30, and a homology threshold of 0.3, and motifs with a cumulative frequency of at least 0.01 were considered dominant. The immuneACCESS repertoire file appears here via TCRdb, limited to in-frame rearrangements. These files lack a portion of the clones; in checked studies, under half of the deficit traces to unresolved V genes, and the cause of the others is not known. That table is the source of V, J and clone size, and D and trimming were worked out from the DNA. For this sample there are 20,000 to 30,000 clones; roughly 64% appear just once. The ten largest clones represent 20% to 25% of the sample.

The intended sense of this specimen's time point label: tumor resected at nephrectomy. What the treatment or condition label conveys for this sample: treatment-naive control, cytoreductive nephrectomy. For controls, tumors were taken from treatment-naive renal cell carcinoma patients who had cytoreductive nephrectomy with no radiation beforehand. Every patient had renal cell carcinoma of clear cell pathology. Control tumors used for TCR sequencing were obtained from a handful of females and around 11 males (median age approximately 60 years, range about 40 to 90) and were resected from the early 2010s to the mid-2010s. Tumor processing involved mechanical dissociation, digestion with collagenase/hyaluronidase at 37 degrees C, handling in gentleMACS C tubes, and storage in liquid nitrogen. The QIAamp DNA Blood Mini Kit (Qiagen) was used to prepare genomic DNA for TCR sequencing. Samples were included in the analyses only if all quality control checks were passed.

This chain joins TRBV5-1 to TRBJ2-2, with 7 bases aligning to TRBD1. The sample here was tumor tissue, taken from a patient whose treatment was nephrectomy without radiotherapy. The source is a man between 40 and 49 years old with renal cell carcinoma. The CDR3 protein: CASSDRVTNTGELFF. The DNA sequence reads TGCGCCAGCAGCGACAGGGTAACAAACACCGGGGAGCTGTTTTTT.